Below, 21 T cell receptor beta chains from the same sample are listed, as sequenced in a study of cytomegalovirus exposure and HLA in healthy donors. This PCR relied on a set of 60 Vbeta primers and 13 Jbeta primers. Profiled with immunoSEQ multiplex PCR; TCRdb holds only in-frame clones, not every one. The table records about 120,000 clones, about four fifths of them present only once. Sequencing was done on a sample of PBMCs. These receptors were obtained from a young man in good health and CMV-seropositive.

This chain links TRBV11-2 with TRBJ2-1; 7 positions match TRBD2. Per germline, CDR1 SGHAT and CDR2 FQNNGV. The CDR3 loop spans 16 amino acids. Losses at the gene ends were 4 bases for V and 0 bases for J; bases not matched to a gene: 6. CDR3 protein: CASSYGGLTSYNEQFF. The CDR3, as DNA: TGTGCCAGCAGCTACGGGGGACTAACCTCCTACAATGAGCAGTTCTTC.

The CDR3 DNA follows: TGTGCCAGCAGCTTTTGGGGGCAGCCGGCCGGGGAGCTGTTTTTT. Its translation: CASSFWGQPAGELFF. The V gene is TRBV5-6, the J gene TRBJ2-2; tentatively, D is TRBD1 (6 bases). V was shortened by 2 bases and J by 6 bases, with 14 bases between the two germline ends. CDR1 is SGHDT and CDR2 is YYEEEE in the germline V gene. The CDR3 length is 15 residues. The whole variable domain, filled in from reference TRBV5-6 and TRBJ2-2, reads DAGVTQSPTHLIKTRGQQVTLRCSPKSGHDTVSWYQQALGQGPQFIFQYYEEEERQRGNFPDRFSGHQFPNYSSELNVNALLLGDSALYLCASSFWGQPAGELFFGEGSRLTVL.

The chain couples TRBV6-5 to TRBJ2-2; D possibly corresponds to TRBD2 (6 bases). The CDR3 loop spans 15 amino acids. CDR1 is MNHEY and CDR2 is SVGAGI in the germline V gene. Trimming stripped 5 bases from V and 0 bases from J, with 10 bases between. Written as DNA, the CDR3 is TGTGCCAGCAGTCTGGGACTGCCGAACACCGGGGAGCTGTTTTTT. It specifies CASSLGLPNTGELFF.

The gene calls are TRBV19 and TRBJ1-2; possibly TRBD1 for D (5 bases). The CDR3 loop spans 13 amino acids. Trimming left V 1 base short and J 8 bases short, with 11 bases between. Germline CDR1 is LNHDA and CDR2 is SQIVND (reference sequence). CDR3 in amino acids: CASSIGGNPGYTF. The CDR3 DNA sequence: TGTGCCAGTAGTATAGGGGGCAATCCCGGCTACACCTTC.

The genes are TRBV9 and TRBJ2-1; TRBD1 is a possible D gene (6 bases). Germline CDR1 reads SGDLS; CDR2 reads YYNGEE. Trimming stripped 4 bases from V and 1 base from J, with 12 bases between. The CDR3 spans 15 residues. The chain's CDR3 is CASSPTGDSYNEQFF. The CDR3 DNA follows: TGTGCCAGCAGCCCGACAGGAGATTCCTACAATGAGCAGTTCTTC. Full variable domain (outside the CDR3, taken from reference TRBV9 and TRBJ2-1): DSGVTQTPKHLITATGQRVTLRCSPRSGDLSVYWYQQSLDQGLQFLIQYYNGEERAKGNILERFSAQQFPDLHSELNLSSLELGDSALYFCASSPTGDSYNEQFFGPGTRLTVL.

This sequence joins TRBV4-2 and TRBJ2-7; D is perhaps TRBD2 (7 bases). In germline, CDR1 is LGHNA, CDR2 YNFKEQ. Between the trimmed V and J ends, which lost 1 base and 1 base, there was a span of 20 bases. The CDR3 sequence is 18 residues long. CDR3 DNA sequence: TGTGCCAGCAGCCAAGCCGGGTCGGAGGGGGGGCGGTCCTACGAGCAGTACTTC. Translated: CASSQAGSEGGRSYEQYF.

In nucleotides, the CDR3 is TGTGCCAGTAGTAGGGACAGGAACACCGGGGAGCTGTTTTTT. Protein sequence: CASSRDRNTGELFF. The V gene is TRBV19, the J gene TRBJ2-2; 7 positions agree with TRBD1. CDR3 length equals 14 residues. Germline CDR1 and CDR2: LNHDA and SQIVND (reference sequence). The V and J ends lost 4 bases and 1 base, in that order; junction bases with no gene match: 0.

This clone was detected only once. V gene TRBV5-4 combines with J gene TRBJ1-4; D not certain. The CDR3 sequence is 15 residues long. CDR1 and CDR2 (germline): SGHNT, YYREEE (reference sequence). V gave up 3 bases and J gave up 6 bases, with 15 bases separating them. CDR3 amino acids: CASSSRSGSHEKLFF. DNA for the CDR3: TGTGCCAGCAGCTCACGCTCCGGGTCCCATGAAAAACTGTTTTTT.

Notes on this clone: The identical CDR3 is also encoded by other nucleotide sequences in the sample. This chain uses TRBV2 with TRBJ2-1; 10 positions agree with TRBD2. V was clipped by 5 bases and J by 7 bases; unmatched bases: 8. Germline-derived CDR1 and CDR2 are SNHLY and FYNNEI. The CDR3 contains 15 residues. The CDR3 loop is CASSRSGGAFNEQFF. In nucleotides, the CDR3 is TGTGCCAGCAGTCGGAGCGGGGGGGCCTTTAATGAGCAGTTCTTC. The full variable domain, its missing parts supplied by reference TRBV2 and TRBJ2-1, is EPEVTQTPSHQVTQMGQEVILRCVPISNHLYFYWYRQILGQKVEFLVSFYNNEISEKSEIFDDQFSVERPDGSNFTLKIRSTKLEDSAMYFCASSRSGGAFNEQFFGPGTRLTVL.

The V and J genes are TRBV6-5 and TRBJ1-1, with 9 bases matching TRBD1. Germline V CDR1 and CDR2: MNHEY, SVGAGI. The junction had 0 bases not matched to a gene; V was cut back by 1 base and J by 3 bases. This CDR3 is built from 14 residues. CDR3 amino acids: CASSYWTGDTEAFF. The DNA for the CDR3 is TGTGCCAGCAGTTACTGGACAGGGGACACTGAAGCTTTCTTT.

The rearrangement links TRBV7-3 to TRBJ1-1; 9 bases match TRBD1. Trimming removed 5 bases from V and 7 bases from J; junction bases left unmatched: 8. CDR1 SGHTA and CDR2 FQGTGA come from the germline V gene. This CDR3 is built from 14 residues. Written as DNA, the CDR3 is TGTGCCAGCAGCCCAACAGGGGGCAGGAATGAAGCTTTCTTT. This codes for CASSPTGGRNEAFF. The variable domain in full, with the rest retrieved from reference TRBV7-3 and TRBJ1-1, is GAGVSQTPSNKVTEKGKYVELRCDPISGHTALYWYRQSLGQGPEFLIYFQGTGAADDSGLPNDRFFAVRPEGSVSTLKIQRTERGDSAVYLCASSPTGGRNEAFFGQGTRLTVV.

This sequence joins TRBV28 and TRBJ2-5; 9 bases align to TRBD1. This CDR3 has 15 amino acids. V lost 7 bases, J lost 4 bases, and 10 bases stayed unmatched. Per germline, CDR1 MDHEN and CDR2 SYDVKM. CDR3 loop: CASNDIQGAGETQYF. The CDR3 DNA reads TGTGCCAGCAATGATATACAGGGGGCGGGAGAGACCCAGTACTTC.

The chain joins TRBV30 to TRBJ1-4; perhaps TRBD1 as D (6 bases). Per germline, CDR1 GTSNPN and CDR2 SVGIG (reference sequence). CDR3 length equals 13 residues. The V end lost 1 base, the J end lost 5 bases, and 8 bases lay between the germline ends. The CDR3 nucleotides read TGTGCCTGGAGTGGTCAGGGGAATGAAAAACTGTTTTTT. Its translation is CAWSGQGNEKLFF.

The chain employs TRBV6-6 and TRBJ1-4; 7 bases line up with TRBD1. Germline V gene data show CDR1 as MNHNY and CDR2 as SVGAGI (reference sequence). Trimming cost V 5 bases and J 8 bases; bases outside gene matches: 11. The CDR3 length is 15 residues. The CDR3 DNA follows: TGTGCCAGCAGTGCCCCAGAGGGGGCGGCGGAAAAACTGTTTTTT. The encoded protein is CASSAPEGAAEKLFF.

This clone was seen only once. The V and J genes are TRBV5-1 and TRBJ1-4; D gene uncertain. The CDR3 runs to 14 residues. Trimming pared 0 bases from V and 5 bases from J, leaving 8 bases between. Looked up from germline, CDR1 is SGHRS and CDR2 is YFSETQ. The CDR3: CASSLEAGNEKLFF. The CDR3 nucleotides are TGCGCCAGCAGCTTGGAGGCGGGAAATGAAAAACTGTTTTTT.

The chain combines TRBV6-6 with TRBJ2-7; D is ambiguous. The CDR3 is made up of 12 amino acids. Trimming cost V 6 bases and J 2 bases, with 8 bases left between them. Germline V CDR1 and CDR2: MNHNY, SVGAGI (reference sequence). CDR3 sequence: CASSVGPYEQYF. CDR3 nucleotide sequence: TGTGCCAGCAGCGTGGGCCCCTACGAGCAGTACTTC.

The chain is built from TRBV19 and TRBJ1-5, with TRBD1 matching over 9 bases. The CDR3 has 16 residues. V was pared by 4 bases and J by 3 bases, with 7 bases of the junction left unmatched. From germline, CDR1 is LNHDA and CDR2 SQIVND (reference sequence). The CDR3: CASSTRDRDPNQPQHF. The CDR3, as DNA: TGTGCCAGTAGTACCCGGGACAGGGACCCCAATCAGCCCCAGCATTTT. Full variable domain (missing parts from reference TRBV19 and TRBJ1-5): DGGITQSPKYLFRKEGQNVTLSCEQNLNHDAMYWYRQDPGQGLRLIYYSQIVNDFQKGDIAEGYSVSREKKESFPLTVTSAQKNPTAFYLCASSTRDRDPNQPQHFGDGTRLSIL.

This chain joins TRBV7-8 and TRBJ2-4; D call uncertain. V lost 2 bases, J lost 9 bases, and 11 bases lay in between. Per the germline V gene, CDR1 is SGHVS and CDR2 is FQNEAQ. The CDR3 has 13 residues. The chain's CDR3 is CASSLTRSSIQYF. In nucleotides, the CDR3 is TGTGCCAGCAGCTTAACCCGCTCGAGCATTCAGTACTTC.

V gene TRBV5-4 combines with J gene TRBJ2-2; the D is unclear. Trimming pared 0 bases from V and 0 bases from J, leaving 6 bases between. CDR3 length: 15 residues. Germline CDR1 is SGHNT and CDR2 is YYREEE (reference sequence). DNA for the CDR3: TGTGCCAGCAGCTTGGGGGCTGCGAACACCGGGGAGCTGTTTTTT. It translates to CASSLGAANTGELFF.

This sequence joins TRBV5-1 and TRBJ2-3; the match to TRBD2 covers 7 bases. The V and J ends lost 9 bases and 2 bases, in that order; junction bases with no gene match: 12. The CDR3 is 15 amino acids. Germline V lookup: CDR1 SGHRS, CDR2 YFSETQ. As DNA, the CDR3 is TGCGCCACCGAAAGCGGGGATAAAAACACAGATACGCAGTATTTT. It yields the protein CATESGDKNTDTQYF.

This chain connects TRBV6-6 to TRBJ2-4; TRBD1 matches 8 bases. CDR3 length equals 16 residues. From germline, CDR1 is MNHNY and CDR2 SVGAGI (reference sequence). V dropped 0 bases and J dropped 1; count of bases not matched to a gene: 2. The CDR3 spells CASSYSYRGAKNIQYF. The CDR3 DNA reads TGTGCCAGCAGTTACTCATACAGGGGGGCCAAAAACATTCAGTACTTC.